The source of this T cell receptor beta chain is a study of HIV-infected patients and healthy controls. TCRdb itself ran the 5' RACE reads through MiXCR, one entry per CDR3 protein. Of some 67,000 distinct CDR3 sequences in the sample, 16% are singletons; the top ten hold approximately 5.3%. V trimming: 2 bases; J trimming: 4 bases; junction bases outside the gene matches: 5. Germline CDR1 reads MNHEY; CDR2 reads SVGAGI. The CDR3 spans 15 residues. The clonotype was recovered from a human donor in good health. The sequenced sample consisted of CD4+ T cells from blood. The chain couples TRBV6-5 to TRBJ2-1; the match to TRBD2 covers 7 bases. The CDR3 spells CASSYGGGGYNEQFF. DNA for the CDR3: TGTGCCAGCAGTTACGGTGGGGGGGGGTACAATGAGCAGTTCTTC.